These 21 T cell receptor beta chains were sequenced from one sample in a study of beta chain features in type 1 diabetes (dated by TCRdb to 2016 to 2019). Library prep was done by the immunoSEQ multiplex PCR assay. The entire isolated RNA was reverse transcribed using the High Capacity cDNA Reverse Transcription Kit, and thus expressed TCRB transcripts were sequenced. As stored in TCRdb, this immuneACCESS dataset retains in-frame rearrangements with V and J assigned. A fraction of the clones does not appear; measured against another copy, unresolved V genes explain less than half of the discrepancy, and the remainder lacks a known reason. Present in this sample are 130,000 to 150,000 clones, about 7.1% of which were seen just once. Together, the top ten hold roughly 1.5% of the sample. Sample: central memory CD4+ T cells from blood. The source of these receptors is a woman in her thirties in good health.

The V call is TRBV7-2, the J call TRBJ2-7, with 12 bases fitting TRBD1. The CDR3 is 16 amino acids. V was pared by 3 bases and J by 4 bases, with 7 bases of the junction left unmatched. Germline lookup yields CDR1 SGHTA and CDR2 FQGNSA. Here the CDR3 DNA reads TGTGCCAGCAGCTTTACCCCGGGACAGGGGGCTTACGAGCAGTACTTC. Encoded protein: CASSFTPGQGAYEQYF.

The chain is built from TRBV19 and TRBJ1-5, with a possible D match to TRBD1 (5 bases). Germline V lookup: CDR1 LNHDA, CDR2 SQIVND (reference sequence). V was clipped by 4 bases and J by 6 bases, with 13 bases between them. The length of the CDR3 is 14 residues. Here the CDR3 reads CASSTSGRGQPQHF. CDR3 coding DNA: TGTGCCAGTAGTACATCAGGGAGGGGTCAGCCCCAGCATTTT.

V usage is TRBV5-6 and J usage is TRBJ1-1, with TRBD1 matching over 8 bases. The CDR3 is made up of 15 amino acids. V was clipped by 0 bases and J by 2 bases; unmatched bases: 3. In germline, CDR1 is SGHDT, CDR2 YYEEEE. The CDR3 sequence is CASSLGGTGNTEAFF. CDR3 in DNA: TGTGCCAGCAGCTTGGGGGGGACAGGTAACACTGAAGCTTTCTTT.

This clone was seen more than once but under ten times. The CDR3 DNA is TGTGCCAGCAGCTCGCAGGGGGAAGGGGCTGGCTACACCTTC. Its translation is CASSSQGEGAGYTF. This chain uses TRBV7-3 with TRBJ1-2; 7 nucleotides match TRBD1. J gave up 7 bases and V 4 bases, and 9 bases lay outside the gene matches. Germline assignment: CDR1 SGHTA and CDR2 FQGTGA. The CDR3 is made up of 14 amino acids.

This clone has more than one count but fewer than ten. The CDR3 DNA is TGTGCCAGCAGCCCGCGGACTAGCGGGCTATACAATGAGCAGTTCTTC. Encoded protein: CASSPRTSGLYNEQFF. The rearrangement uses TRBV4-2 and TRBJ2-1, with 11 bases fitting TRBD2. The CDR3 has 16 residues. V trimming: 4 bases; J trimming: 4 bases; junction bases outside the gene matches: 6. Germline assignment: CDR1 LGHNA and CDR2 YNFKEQ.

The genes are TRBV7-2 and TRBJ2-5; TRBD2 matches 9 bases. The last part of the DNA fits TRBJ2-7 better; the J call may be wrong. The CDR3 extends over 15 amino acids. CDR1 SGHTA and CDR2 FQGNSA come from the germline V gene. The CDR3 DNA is TGTGCCAGCAGCGCCCTAGCGGGGAGCTCCTACGAGCAGTACTTC. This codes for CASSALAGSSYEQYF.

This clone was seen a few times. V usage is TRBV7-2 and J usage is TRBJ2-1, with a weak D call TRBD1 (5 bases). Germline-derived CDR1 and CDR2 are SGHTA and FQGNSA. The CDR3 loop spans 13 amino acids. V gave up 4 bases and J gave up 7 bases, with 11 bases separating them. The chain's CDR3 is CASSYARANEQFF. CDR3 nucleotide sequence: TGTGCCAGCAGCTATGCCAGGGCGAATGAGCAGTTCTTC.

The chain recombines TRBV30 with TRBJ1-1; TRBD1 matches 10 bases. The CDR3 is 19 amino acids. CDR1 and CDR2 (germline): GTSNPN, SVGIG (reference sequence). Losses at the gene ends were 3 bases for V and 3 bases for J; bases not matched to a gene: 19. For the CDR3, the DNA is TGTGCCTGGAGGTGGGGCCCTGCAGACAGGGGGCGAGGGGACACTGAAGCTTTCTTT. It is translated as CAWRWGPADRGRGDTEAFF. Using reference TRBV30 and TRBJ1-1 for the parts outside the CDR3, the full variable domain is SQTIHQWPATLVQPVGSPLSLECTVEGTSNPNLYWYRQAAGRGLQLLFYSVGIGQISSEVPQNLSASRPQDRQFILSSKKLLLSDSGFYLCAWRWGPADRGRGDTEAFFGQGTRLTVV.

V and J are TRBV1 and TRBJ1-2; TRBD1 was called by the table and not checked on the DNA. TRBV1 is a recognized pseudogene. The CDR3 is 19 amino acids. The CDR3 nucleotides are TGCACCAGCAGCCAAGCAGTTGGGGACAGGGGATATACTAACTATGGCTACACCTTC. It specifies CTSSQAVGDRGYTNYGYTF.

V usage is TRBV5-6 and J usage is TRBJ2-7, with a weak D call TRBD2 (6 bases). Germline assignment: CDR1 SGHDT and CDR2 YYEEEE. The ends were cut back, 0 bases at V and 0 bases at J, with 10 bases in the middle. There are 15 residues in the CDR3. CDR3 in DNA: TGTGCCAGCAGCTTGGGCGGGATAGCCTCCTACGAGCAGTACTTC. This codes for CASSLGGIASYEQYF.

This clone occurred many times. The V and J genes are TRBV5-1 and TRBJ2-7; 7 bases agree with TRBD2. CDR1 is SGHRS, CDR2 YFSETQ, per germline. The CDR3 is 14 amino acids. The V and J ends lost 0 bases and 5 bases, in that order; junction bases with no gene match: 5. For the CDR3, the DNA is TGCGCCAGCAGCTTGGCTCTAGCGGAAAACGAGCAGTACTTC. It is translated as CASSLALAENEQYF.

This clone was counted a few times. CDR3 in amino acids: CASSRAGASGTDTQYF. The CDR3 coding sequence is TGTGCCAGCAGTCGGGCGGGAGCGAGCGGCACAGATACGCAGTATTTT. The chain joins TRBV5-4 to TRBJ2-3; 7 bases map to TRBD2. V shed 5 bases, J shed 1 base, and the junction held 10 bases outside the gene matches. Germline CDR1 and CDR2: SGHNT and YYREEE (reference sequence). The CDR3 contains 16 residues.

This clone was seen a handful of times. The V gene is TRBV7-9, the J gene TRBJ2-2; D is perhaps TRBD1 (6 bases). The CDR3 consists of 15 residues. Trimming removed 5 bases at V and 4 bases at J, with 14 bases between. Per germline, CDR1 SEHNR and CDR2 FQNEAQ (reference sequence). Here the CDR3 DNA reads TGTGCCAGCAGCCGCCCCTTGACAGGCACCGGGGAGCTGTTTTTT. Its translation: CASSRPLTGTGELFF. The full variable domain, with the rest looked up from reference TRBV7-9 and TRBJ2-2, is DTGVSQNPRHKITKRGQNVTFRCDPISEHNRLYWYRQTLGQGPEFLTYFQNEAQLEKSRLLSDRFSAERPKGSFSTLEIQRTEQGDSAMYLCASSRPLTGTGELFFGEGSRLTVL.

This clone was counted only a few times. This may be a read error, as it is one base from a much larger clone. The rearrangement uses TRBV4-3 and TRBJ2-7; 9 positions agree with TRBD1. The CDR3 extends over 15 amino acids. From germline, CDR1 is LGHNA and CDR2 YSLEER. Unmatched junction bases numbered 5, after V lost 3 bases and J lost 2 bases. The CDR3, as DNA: TGCGCCAGCAGCCATGAGGGACAGGGAGCCTACGAGCAGTACTTC. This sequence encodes CASSHEGQGAYEQYF.

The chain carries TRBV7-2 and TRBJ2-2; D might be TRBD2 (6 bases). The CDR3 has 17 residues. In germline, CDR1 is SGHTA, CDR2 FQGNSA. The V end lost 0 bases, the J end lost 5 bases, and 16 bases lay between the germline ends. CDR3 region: CASSLAPASVRTGELFF. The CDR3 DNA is TGTGCCAGCAGCTTAGCGCCGGCTAGCGTCCGTACCGGGGAGCTGTTTTTT.

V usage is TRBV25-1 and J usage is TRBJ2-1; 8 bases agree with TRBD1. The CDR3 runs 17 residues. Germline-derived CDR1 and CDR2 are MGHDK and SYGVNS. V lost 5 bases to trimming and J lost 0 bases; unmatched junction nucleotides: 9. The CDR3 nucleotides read TGTGCCAGCAGTAGCCGAAGGACAGGGAGCTCCTACAATGAGCAGTTCTTC. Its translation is CASSSRRTGSSYNEQFF. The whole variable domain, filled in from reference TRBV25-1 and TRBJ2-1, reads EADIYQTPRYLVIGTGKKITLECSQTMGHDKMYWYQQDPGMELHLIHYSYGVNSTEKGDLSSESTVSRIRTEHFPLTLESARPSHTSQYLCASSSRRTGSSYNEQFFGPGTRLTVL.

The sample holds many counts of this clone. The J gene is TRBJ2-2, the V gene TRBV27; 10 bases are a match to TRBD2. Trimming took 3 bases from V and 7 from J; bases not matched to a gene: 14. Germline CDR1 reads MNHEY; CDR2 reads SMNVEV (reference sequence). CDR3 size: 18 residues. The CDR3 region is CASSFRTSGYRLVGELFF. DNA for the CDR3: TGTGCCAGCAGTTTCCGGACTAGCGGATACCGCTTGGTCGGGGAGCTGTTTTTT.

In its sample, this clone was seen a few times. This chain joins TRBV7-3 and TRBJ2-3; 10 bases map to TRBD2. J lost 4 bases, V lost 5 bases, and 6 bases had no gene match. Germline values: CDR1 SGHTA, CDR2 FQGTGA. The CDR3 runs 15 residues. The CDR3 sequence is CASSQLAGGPDTQYF. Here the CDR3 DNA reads TGTGCCAGCAGCCAATTAGCGGGAGGTCCAGATACGCAGTATTTT.

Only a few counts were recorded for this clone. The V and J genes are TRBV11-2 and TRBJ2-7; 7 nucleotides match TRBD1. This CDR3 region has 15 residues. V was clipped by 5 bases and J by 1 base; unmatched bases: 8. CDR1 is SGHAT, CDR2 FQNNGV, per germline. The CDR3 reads CASSRRDSPSYEQYF. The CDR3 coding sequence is TGTGCCAGCAGCAGACGGGACAGCCCGTCCTACGAGCAGTACTTC.

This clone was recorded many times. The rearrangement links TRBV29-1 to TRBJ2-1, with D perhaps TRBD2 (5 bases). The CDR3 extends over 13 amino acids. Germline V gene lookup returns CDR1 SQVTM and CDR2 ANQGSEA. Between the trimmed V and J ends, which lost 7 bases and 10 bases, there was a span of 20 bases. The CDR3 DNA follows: TGCAGCGCTCAGCATACTAGTTCTGGGGAGCAGTTCTTC. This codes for CSAQHTSSGEQFF.

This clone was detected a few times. The CDR3 DNA reads as TGTGCCAGCAAGAGTAGCGGGGCTTACAATGAGCAGTTCTTC. Amino acid sequence: CASKSSGAYNEQFF. J is TRBJ2-1 and V is TRBV6-1; TRBD2 aligns across 8 bases. CDR1 MNHNS and CDR2 SASEGT come from the germline V gene. Germline trimming cut 7 bases from V and 4 bases from J; bases unmatched to any gene: 6. This CDR3 is 14 amino acids long.